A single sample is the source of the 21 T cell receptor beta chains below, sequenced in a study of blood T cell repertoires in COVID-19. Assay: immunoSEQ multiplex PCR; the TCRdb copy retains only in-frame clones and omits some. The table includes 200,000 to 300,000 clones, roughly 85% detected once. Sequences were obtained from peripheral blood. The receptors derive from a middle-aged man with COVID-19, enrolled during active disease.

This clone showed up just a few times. Here the CDR3 reads CASSYGGLGRTDTQYF. The DNA of the CDR3 is TGTGCCAGCAGCTACGGAGGACTAGGACGCACAGATACGCAGTATTTT. The chain combines TRBV7-3 with TRBJ2-3; 7 positions match TRBD2. This CDR3 contains 16 residues. The V gene's germline CDR1 is SGHTA and CDR2 FQGTGA. V dropped 4 bases and J dropped 1; count of bases not matched to a gene: 8.

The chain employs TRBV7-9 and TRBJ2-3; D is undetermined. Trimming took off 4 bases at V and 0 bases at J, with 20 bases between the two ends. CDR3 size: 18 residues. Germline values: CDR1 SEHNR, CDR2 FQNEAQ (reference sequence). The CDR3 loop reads CASSSYRRRETSTDTQYF. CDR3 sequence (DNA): TGTGCCAGCAGCTCATATAGGCGGAGAGAAACTAGCACAGATACGCAGTATTTT.

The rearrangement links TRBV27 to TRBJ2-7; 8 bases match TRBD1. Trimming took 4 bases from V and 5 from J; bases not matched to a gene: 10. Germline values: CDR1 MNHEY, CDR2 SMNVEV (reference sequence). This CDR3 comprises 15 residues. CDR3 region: CASSSRTGPRDEQYF. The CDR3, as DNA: TGTGCCAGCAGTTCTAGGACAGGGCCAAGGGACGAGCAGTACTTC.

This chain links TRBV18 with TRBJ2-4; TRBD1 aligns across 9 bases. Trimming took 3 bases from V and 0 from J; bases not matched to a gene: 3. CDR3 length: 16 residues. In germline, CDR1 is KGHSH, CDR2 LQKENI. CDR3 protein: CASSPGQGVAKNIQYF. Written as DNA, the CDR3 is TGTGCCAGCTCACCGGGACAGGGAGTAGCCAAAAACATTCAGTACTTC. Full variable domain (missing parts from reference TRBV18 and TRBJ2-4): NAGVMQNPRHLVRRRGQEARLRCSPMKGHSHVYWYRQLPEEGLKFMVYLQKENIIDESGMPKERFSAEFPKEGPSILRIQQVVRGDSAAYFCASSPGQGVAKNIQYFGAGTRLSVL.

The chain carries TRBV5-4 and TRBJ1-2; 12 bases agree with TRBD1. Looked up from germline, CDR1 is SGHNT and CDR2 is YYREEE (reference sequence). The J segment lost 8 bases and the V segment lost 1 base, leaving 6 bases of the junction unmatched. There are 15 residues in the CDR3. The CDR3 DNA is TGTGCCAGCAGCTTGAGCGGGACAGGGGGCAAAGGCTACACCTTC. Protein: CASSLSGTGGKGYTF.

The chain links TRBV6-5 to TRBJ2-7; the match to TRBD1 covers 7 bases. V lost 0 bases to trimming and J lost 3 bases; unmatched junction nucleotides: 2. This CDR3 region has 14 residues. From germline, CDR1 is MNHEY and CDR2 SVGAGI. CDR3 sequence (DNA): TGTGCCAGCAGTTACTCGACAGGGTTCTACGAGCAGTACTTC. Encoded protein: CASSYSTGFYEQYF.

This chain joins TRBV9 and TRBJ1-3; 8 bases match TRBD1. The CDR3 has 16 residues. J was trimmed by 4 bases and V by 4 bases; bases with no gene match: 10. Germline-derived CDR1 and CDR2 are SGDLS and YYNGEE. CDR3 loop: CASSQDAGGFGNTIYF. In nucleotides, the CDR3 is TGTGCCAGCAGCCAGGACGCAGGGGGCTTCGGAAACACCATATATTTT.

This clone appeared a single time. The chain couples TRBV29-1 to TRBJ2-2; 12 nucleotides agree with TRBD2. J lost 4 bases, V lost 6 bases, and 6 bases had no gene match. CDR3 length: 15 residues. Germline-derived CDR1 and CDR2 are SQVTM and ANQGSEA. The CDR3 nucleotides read TGCAGCGTGTCGACTAGCGGGGGTTCCACCGGGGAGCTGTTTTTT. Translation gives CSVSTSGGSTGELFF.

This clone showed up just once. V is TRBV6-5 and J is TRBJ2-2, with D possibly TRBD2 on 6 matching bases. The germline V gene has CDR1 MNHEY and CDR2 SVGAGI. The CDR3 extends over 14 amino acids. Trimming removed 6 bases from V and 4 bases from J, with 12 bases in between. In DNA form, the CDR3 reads TGTGCCAGCAGGCGGGGACGCGTCACCGGGGAGCTGTTTTTT. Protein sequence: CASRRGRVTGELFF.

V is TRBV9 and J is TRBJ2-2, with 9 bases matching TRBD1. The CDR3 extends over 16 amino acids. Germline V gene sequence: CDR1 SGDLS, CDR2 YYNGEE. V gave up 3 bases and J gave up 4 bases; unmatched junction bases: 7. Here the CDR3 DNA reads TGTGCCAGCAGCGCCTACAGGGGGCTCGGCACCGGGGAGCTGTTTTTT. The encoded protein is CASSAYRGLGTGELFF. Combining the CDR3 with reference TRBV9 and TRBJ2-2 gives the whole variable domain DSGVTQTPKHLITATGQRVTLRCSPRSGDLSVYWYQQSLDQGLQFLIQYYNGEERAKGNILERFSAQQFPDLHSELNLSSLELGDSALYFCASSAYRGLGTGELFFGEGSRLTVL.

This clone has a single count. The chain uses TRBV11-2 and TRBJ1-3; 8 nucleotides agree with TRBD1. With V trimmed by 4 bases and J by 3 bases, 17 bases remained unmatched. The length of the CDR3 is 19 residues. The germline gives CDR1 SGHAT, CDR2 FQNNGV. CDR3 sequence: CASSSPRGDRPGGGNTIYF. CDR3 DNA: TGTGCCAGCAGCTCCCCCCGGGGGGACAGGCCCGGGGGTGGAAACACCATATATTTT. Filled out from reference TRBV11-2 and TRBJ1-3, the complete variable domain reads EAGVAQSPRYKIIEKRQSVAFWCNPISGHATLYWYQQILGQGPKLLIQFQNNGVVDDSQLPKDRFSAERLKGVDSTLKIQPAKLEDSAVYLCASSSPRGDRPGGGNTIYFGEGSWLTVV.

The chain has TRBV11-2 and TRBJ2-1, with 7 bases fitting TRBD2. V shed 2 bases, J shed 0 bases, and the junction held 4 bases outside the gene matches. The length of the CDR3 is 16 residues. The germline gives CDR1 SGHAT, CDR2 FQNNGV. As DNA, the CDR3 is TGTGCCAGCAGCTTATTCCCGGGGGGCTCCTACAATGAGCAGTTCTTC. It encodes CASSLFPGGSYNEQFF.

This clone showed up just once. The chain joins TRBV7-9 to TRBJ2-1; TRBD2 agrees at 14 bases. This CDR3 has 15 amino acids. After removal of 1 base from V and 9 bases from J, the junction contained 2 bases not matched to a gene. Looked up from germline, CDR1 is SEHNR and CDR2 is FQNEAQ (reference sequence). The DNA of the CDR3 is TGTGCCAGCAGCTTAGGACTAGCGGGGGGGTCTGAGCAGTTCTTC. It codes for CASSLGLAGGSEQFF. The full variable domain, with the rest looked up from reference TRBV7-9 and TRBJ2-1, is DTGVSQNPRHKITKRGQNVTFRCDPISEHNRLYWYRQTLGQGPEFLTYFQNEAQLEKSRLLSDRFSAERPKGSFSTLEIQRTEQGDSAMYLCASSLGLAGGSEQFFGPGTRLTVL.

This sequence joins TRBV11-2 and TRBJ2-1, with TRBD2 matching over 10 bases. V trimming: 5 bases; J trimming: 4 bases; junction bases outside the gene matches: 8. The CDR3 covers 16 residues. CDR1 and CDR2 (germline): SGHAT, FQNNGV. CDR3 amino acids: CASSIPTSGIYNEQFF. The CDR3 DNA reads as TGTGCCAGCAGCATTCCCACTAGCGGGATATACAATGAGCAGTTCTTC. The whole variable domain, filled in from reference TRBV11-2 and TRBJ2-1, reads EAGVAQSPRYKIIEKRQSVAFWCNPISGHATLYWYQQILGQGPKLLIQFQNNGVVDDSQLPKDRFSAERLKGVDSTLKIQPAKLEDSAVYLCASSIPTSGIYNEQFFGPGTRLTVL.

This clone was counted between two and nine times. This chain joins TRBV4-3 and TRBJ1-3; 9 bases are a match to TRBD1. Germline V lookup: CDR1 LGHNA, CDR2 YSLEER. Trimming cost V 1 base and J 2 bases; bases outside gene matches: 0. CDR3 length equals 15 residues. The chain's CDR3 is CASSQGTGAGNTIYF. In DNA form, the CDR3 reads TGCGCCAGCAGCCAAGGGACAGGGGCTGGAAACACCATATATTTT.

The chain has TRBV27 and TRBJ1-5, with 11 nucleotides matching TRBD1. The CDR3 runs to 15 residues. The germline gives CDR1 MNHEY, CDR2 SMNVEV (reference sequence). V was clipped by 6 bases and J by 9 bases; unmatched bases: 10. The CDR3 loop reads CASRGTGTGGGPQHF. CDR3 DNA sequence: TGTGCCAGCAGGGGGACCGGGACAGGGGGGGGGCCCCAGCATTTT.

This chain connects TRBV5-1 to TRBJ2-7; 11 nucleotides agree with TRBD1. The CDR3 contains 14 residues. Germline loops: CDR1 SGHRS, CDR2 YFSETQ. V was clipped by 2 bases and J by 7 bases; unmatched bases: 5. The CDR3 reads CASSFGQGAKEQYF. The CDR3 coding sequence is TGCGCCAGCAGCTTTGGACAGGGGGCTAAAGAGCAGTACTTC.

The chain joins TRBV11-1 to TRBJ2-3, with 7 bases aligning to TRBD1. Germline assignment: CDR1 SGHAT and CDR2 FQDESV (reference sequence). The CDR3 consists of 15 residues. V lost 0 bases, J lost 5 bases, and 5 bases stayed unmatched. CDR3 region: CASSLALGQKDTQYF. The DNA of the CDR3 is TGTGCCAGCAGCTTAGCGCTGGGACAGAAAGATACGCAGTATTTT.

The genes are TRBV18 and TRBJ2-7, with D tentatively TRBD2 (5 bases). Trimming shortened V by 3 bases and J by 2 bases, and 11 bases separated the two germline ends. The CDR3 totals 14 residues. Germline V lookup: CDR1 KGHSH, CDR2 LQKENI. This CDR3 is CASSPTGLAYEQYF. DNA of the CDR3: TGTGCCAGCTCACCGACGGGATTAGCCTACGAGCAGTACTTC.

CDR3 in amino acids: CASSYSWDRGNTIYF. In nucleotides, the CDR3 is TGTGCCAGCAGTTACTCGTGGGACAGAGGAAACACCATATATTTT. The rearrangement links TRBV6-5 to TRBJ1-3; the match to TRBD1 covers 7 bases. The CDR3 is 15 amino acids. From germline, CDR1 is MNHEY and CDR2 SVGAGI. The trim removed 0 bases at V and 4 bases at J, leaving 3 bases unmatched.

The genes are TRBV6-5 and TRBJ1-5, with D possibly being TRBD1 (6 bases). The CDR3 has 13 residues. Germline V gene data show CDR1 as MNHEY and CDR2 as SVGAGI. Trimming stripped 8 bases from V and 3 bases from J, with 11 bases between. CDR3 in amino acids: CASLDSNNQPQHF. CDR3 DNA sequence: TGTGCCAGCCTGGACAGTAACAATCAGCCCCAGCATTTT.